These 9 T cell receptor beta chains were all obtained from the same sample, sequenced in a study of early T cells in non-severe SARS-CoV-2 infection. Each CDR3 protein is one row after TCRdb ran MiXCR on the 5' RACE reads. The sample holds more than 55,000 distinct CDR3 sequences, more than 8.5% seen once. Material: whole blood. The receptors were gathered from an adult who was a healthcare worker with PCR-confirmed SARS-CoV-2 infection or an uninfected control (not recorded which).

The chain employs TRBV20-1 and TRBJ1-1, with D uncertain. The germline V gene has CDR1 DFQATT and CDR2 SNEGSKA (reference sequence). Trimming took 0 bases from V and 7 from J, leaving 15 bases between them. The CDR3 extends over 14 amino acids. CDR3 DNA sequence: TGCAGTGCTAGAGATATTGGTTATTCGGTTGAAGCTTTCTTT. Protein product: CSARDIGYSVEAFF.

This clonotype occurred many times. The rearrangement uses TRBV4-2 and TRBJ2-1; D remains unclear. With 0 bases removed from V and 8 bases from J, the gap between germline ends came to 14 bases. This CDR3 has 15 amino acids. The germline CDR1 and CDR2 sequences are LGHNA and YNFKEQ. Written as DNA, the CDR3 is TGTGCCAGCAGCCAAGATATCTTGCCCCCCTATGAGCAGTTCTTC. Amino acids: CASSQDILPPYEQFF.

The CDR3 reads CASSFYSKYQETQYF. CDR3 sequence (DNA): TGCGCCAGCAGCTTCTACAGCAAGTACCAAGAGACCCAGTACTTC. This chain links TRBV5-1 with TRBJ2-5, with D hard to call. Germline CDR1 and CDR2: SGHRS and YFSETQ. CDR3 length: 15 amino acids. With 2 bases removed from V and 0 bases from J, the gap between germline ends came to 11 bases.

This clonotype was detected a few times. The chain uses TRBV5-5 and TRBJ2-5; D is unclear. Germline CDR1 and CDR2: SGHKS and YYEKEE (reference sequence). The V gene lost 3 bases and the J gene lost 4 bases, with 13 bases spanning the gap. The CDR3 consists of 14 residues. In nucleotides, the CDR3 is TGTGCCAGCAGCTCTGATCCCAAGGGAGAGACCCAGTACTTC. Its protein product is CASSSDPKGETQYF.

This clonotype was recorded many times. The chain uses TRBV28 and TRBJ2-7; 9 bases line up with TRBD1. Germline trimming cut 4 bases from V and 0 bases from J; bases unmatched to any gene: 13. The germline gives CDR1 MDHEN, CDR2 SYDVKM. The CDR3 totals 18 residues. CDR3 amino acids: CASSYRDRADESSYEQYF. The CDR3 nucleotides are TGTGCCAGCAGTTACCGGGACAGGGCTGACGAGAGCTCCTACGAGCAGTACTTC.

This clonotype was found many times. V usage is TRBV20-1 and J usage is TRBJ2-5, with 8 positions matching TRBD1. CDR3 size: 13 residues. V was clipped by 5 bases and J by 1 base; unmatched bases: 3. CDR1 is DFQATT and CDR2 is SNEGSKA in the germline V gene (reference sequence). CDR3 nucleotides: TGCAGTGCTGACAGGGGTTCCCAAGAGACCCAGTACTTC. Amino acid sequence: CSADRGSQETQYF.

There are many counts of this clonotype. The chain carries TRBV28 and TRBJ1-5; no definite D call. The length of the CDR3 is 16 residues. Germline lookup yields CDR1 MDHEN and CDR2 SYDVKM. V shed 2 bases and J shed 0 bases, with 11 bases lying between them. Written as DNA, the CDR3 is TGTGCCAGCAGTTTACGGGGAGAAAATAGCAATCAGCCCCAGCATTTT. Protein sequence: CASSLRGENSNQPQHF.

This clonotype was seen many times. The V call is TRBV6-2 or TRBV6-3, the J call TRBJ2-5; 9 bases match TRBD2. Unmatched junction bases numbered 4, after V lost 2 bases and J lost 3 bases. This CDR3 contains 15 residues. Germline CDR1 reads MNHEY; CDR2 reads SVGEGT. CDR3 nucleotides: TGTGCCAGCAGTTACGTAGCGGGAGAGGAAGAGACCCAGTACTTC. Protein product: CASSYVAGEEETQYF.

This chain uses TRBV28 with TRBJ2-7; 9 bases match TRBD1. The CDR3 is 20 amino acids. The V and J ends lost 8 bases and 4 bases, in that order; junction bases with no gene match: 27. The germline CDR1 and CDR2 sequences are MDHEN and SYDVKM. CDR3 sequence reads: CASCPGTGQLIPLSIYEQYF. The CDR3 bases are TGTGCCAGCTGTCCCGGGACAGGGCAATTAATACCTCTCTCCATATACGAGCAGTACTTC.